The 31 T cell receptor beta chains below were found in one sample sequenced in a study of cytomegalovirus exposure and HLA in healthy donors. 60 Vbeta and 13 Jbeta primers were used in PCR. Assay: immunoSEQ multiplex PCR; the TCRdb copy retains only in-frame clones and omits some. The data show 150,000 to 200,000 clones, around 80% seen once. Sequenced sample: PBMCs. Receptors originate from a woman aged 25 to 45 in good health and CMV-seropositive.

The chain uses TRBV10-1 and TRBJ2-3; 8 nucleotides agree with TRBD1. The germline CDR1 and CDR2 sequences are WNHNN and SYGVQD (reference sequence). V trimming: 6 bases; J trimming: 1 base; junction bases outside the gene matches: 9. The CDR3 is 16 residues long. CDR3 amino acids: CASSASETGGTDTQYF. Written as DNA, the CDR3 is TGCGCCAGCAGCGCCTCCGAGACAGGGGGCACAGATACGCAGTATTTT.

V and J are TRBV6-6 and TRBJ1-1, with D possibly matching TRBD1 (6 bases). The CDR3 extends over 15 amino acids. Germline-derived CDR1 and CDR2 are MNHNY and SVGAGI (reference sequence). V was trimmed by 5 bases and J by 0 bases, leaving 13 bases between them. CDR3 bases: TGTGCCAGCAGTAAAACAGGGATCCTGAACACTGAAGCTTTCTTT. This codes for CASSKTGILNTEAFF.

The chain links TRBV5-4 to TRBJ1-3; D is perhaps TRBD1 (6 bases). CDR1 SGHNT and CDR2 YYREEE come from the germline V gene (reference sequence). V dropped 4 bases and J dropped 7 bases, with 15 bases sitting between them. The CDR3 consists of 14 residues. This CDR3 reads CASSPGTLGNTIYF. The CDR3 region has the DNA TGTGCCAGCAGCCCCGGGACATTGGGTAACACCATATATTTT.

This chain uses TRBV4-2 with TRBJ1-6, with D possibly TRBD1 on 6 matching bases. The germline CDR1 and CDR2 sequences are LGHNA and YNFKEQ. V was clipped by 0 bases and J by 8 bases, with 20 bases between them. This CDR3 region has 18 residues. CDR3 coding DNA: TGTGCCAGCAGCCAAGATCTTTTGGACACAGGGTGGCATTCACCCCTCCACTTT. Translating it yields CASSQDLLDTGWHSPLHF.

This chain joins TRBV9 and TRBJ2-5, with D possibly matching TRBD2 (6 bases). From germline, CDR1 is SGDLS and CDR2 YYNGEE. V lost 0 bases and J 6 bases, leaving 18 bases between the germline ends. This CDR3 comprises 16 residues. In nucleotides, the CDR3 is TGTGCCAGCAGCGTAGATCCTGGGGGGAGCGCAAAGACCCAGTACTTC. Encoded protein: CASSVDPGGSAKTQYF.

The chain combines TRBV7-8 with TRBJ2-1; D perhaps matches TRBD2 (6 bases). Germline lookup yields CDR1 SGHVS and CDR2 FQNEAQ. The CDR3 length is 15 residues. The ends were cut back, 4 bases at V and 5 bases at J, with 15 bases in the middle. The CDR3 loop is CASSSHGDSNNEQFF. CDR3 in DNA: TGTGCCAGCAGCTCGCACGGGGACTCGAACAATGAGCAGTTCTTC.

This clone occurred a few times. CDR3 in DNA: TGTGCCAGCAGCCAACGCAGGGCGAACACTGAAGCTTTCTTT. It codes for CASSQRRANTEAFF. The gene calls are TRBV4-2 and TRBJ1-1; D might be TRBD1 (5 bases). Germline loops: CDR1 LGHNA, CDR2 YNFKEQ. The CDR3 is 14 amino acids. V was trimmed by 2 bases and J by 1 base, leaving 8 bases between them.

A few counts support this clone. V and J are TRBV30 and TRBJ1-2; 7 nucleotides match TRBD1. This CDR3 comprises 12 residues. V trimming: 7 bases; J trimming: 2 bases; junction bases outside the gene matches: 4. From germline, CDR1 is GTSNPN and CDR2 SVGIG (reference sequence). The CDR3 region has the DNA TGTGCCTTGGCGACAGGGAACTATGGCTACACCTTC. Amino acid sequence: CALATGNYGYTF.

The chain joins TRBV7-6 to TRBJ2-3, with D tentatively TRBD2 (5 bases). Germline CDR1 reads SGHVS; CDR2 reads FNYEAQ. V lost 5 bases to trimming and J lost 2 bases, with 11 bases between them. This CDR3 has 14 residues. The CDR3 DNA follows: TGTGCCAGCAGCCTAAGAGGGCCCACAGATACGCAGTATTTT. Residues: CASSLRGPTDTQYF.

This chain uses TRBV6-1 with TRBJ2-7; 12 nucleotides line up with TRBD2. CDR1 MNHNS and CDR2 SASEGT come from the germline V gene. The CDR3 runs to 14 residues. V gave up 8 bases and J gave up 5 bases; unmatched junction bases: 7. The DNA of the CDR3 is TGTGCCAGCGGACTAGCGGGGCGGTGGGACGAGCAGTACTTC. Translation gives CASGLAGRWDEQYF.

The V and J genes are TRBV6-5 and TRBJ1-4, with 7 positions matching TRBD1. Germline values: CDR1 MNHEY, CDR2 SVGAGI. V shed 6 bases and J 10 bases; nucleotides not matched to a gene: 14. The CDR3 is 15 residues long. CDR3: CASSQISGTDGKLFF. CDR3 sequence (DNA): TGTGCCAGCAGCCAGATTTCCGGGACAGACGGAAAACTGTTTTTT.

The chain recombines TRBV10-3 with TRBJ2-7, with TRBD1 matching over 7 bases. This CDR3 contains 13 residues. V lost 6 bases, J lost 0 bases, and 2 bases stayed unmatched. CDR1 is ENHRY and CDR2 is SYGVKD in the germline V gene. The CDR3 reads CAIRGTDSYEQYF. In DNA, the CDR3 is TGTGCCATCAGAGGGACAGACTCCTACGAGCAGTACTTC.

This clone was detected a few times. CDR3 in amino acids: CASSPDASGSEQFF. The DNA for the CDR3 is TGCGCCAGCAGCCCGGACGCTAGCGGGAGTGAGCAGTTCTTC. The chain combines TRBV5-1 with TRBJ2-1; 10 bases map to TRBD2. V dropped 4 bases and J dropped 9; count of bases not matched to a gene: 7. CDR1 and CDR2 from the germline V gene are SGHRS and YFSETQ. CDR3 size: 14 residues.

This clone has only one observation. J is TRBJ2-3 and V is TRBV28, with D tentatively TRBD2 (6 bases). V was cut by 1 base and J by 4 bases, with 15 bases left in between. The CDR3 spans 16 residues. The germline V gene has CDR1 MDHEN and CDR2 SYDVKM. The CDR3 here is CASSLLELADADTQYF. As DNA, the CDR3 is TGTGCCAGCAGTTTATTAGAACTAGCTGACGCAGATACGCAGTATTTT.

This chain's CDR3 is CASSATGTPRSSYEQYF. The CDR3 nucleotides are TGTGCCAGCAGCGCAACCGGGACACCAAGGAGCTCCTACGAGCAGTACTTC. The V call is TRBV9, the J call TRBJ2-7; D might be TRBD1 (6 bases). With 3 bases removed from V and 0 bases from J, the gap between germline ends came to 19 bases. CDR1 is SGDLS and CDR2 is YYNGEE in the germline V gene. The CDR3 consists of 17 residues.

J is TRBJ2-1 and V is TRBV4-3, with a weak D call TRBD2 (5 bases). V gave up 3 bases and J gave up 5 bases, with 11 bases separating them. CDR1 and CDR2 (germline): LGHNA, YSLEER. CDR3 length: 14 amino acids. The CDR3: CASSHSRENNEQFF. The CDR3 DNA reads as TGCGCCAGCAGCCATTCAAGGGAGAACAATGAGCAGTTCTTC.

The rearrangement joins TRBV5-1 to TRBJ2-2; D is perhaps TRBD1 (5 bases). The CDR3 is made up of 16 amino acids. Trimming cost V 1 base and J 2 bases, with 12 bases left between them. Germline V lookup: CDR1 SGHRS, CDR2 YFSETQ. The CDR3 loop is CASSLFRARNTGELFF. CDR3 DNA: TGCGCCAGCAGCTTGTTCAGGGCCCGAAACACCGGGGAGCTGTTTTTT.

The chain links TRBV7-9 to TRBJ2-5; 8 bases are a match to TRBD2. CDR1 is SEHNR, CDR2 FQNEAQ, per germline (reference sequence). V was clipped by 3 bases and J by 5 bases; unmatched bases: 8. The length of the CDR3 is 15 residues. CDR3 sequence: CASSFAGGQGETQYF. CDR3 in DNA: TGTGCCAGCAGCTTTGCGGGGGGCCAAGGCGAGACCCAGTACTTC. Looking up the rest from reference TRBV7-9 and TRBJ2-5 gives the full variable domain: DTGVSQNPRHKITKRGQNVTFRCDPISEHNRLYWYRQTLGQGPEFLTYFQNEAQLEKSRLLSDRFSAERPKGSFSTLEIQRTEQGDSAMYLCASSFAGGQGETQYFGPGTRLLVL.

CDR3 loop: CASSLTGTYEQYF. The CDR3 DNA is TGTGCCAGCAGCTTGACAGGGACCTACGAGCAGTACTTC. The gene calls are TRBV5-6 and TRBJ2-5; D may be TRBD1 (6 bases). Near its end, the DNA agrees better with TRBJ2-7, so the J call may be wrong. Germline CDR1 is SGHDT and CDR2 is YYEEEE. The CDR3 spans 13 residues.

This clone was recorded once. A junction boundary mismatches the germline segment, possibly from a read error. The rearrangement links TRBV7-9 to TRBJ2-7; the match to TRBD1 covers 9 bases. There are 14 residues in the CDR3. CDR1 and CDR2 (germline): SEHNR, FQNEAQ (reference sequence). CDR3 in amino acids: CSSSLDRTGVKQYF. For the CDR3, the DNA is TGTTCCAGCAGCTTAGACCGGACAGGGGTTAAGCAGTACTTC.

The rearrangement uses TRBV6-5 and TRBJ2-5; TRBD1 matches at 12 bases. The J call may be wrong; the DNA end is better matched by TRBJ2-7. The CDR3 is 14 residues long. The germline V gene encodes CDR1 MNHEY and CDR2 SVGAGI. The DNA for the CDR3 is TGTGCCAGCAGTCCCGGGACAGGGGGCAACGAGCAGTACTTC. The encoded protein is CASSPGTGGNEQYF.

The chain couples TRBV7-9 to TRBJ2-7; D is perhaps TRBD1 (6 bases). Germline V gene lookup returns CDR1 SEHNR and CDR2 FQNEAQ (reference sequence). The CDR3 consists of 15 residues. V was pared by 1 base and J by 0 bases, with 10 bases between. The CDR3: CASSLGTASSYEQYF. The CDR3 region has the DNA TGTGCCAGCAGCTTAGGGACAGCCAGCTCCTACGAGCAGTACTTC.

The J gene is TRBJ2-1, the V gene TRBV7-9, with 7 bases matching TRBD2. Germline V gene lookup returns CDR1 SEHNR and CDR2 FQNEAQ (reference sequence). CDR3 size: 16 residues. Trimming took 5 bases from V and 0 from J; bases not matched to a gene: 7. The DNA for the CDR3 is TGTGCCAGCAGCCGGGGAGCGGGGCCCTCCTACAATGAGCAGTTCTTC. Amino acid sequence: CASSRGAGPSYNEQFF.

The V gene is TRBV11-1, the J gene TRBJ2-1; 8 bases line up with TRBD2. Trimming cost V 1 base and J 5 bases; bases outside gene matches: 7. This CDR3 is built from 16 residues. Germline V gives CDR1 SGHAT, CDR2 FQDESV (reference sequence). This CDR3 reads CASSLGGRGANNEQFF. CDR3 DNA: TGTGCCAGCAGCTTAGGAGGGCGGGGGGCCAACAATGAGCAGTTCTTC.

CDR3 bases: TGTGCCAGCAGCACAGCCCTTAGCAATCAGCCCCAGCATTTT. Protein: CASSTALSNQPQHF. The chain employs TRBV6-6 and TRBJ1-5; D is ambiguous. The CDR3 covers 14 residues. The V end lost 6 bases, the J end lost 0 bases, and 9 bases lay between the germline ends. Germline CDR1 reads MNHNY; CDR2 reads SVGAGI (reference sequence).

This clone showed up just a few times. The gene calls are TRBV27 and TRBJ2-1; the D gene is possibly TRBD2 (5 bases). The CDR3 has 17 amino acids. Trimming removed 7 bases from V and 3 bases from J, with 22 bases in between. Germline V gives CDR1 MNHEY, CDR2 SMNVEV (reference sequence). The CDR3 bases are TGTGCCAGCACAGTGTACGGGATGGGGAAAGACTACAATGAGCAGTTCTTC. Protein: CASTVYGMGKDYNEQFF.

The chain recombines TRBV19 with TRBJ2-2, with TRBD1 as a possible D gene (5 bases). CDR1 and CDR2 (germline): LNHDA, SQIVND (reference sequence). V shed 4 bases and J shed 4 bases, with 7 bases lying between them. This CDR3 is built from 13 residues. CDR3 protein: CASSKGVTGELFF. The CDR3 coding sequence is TGTGCCAGTAGTAAAGGGGTCACCGGGGAGCTGTTTTTT.

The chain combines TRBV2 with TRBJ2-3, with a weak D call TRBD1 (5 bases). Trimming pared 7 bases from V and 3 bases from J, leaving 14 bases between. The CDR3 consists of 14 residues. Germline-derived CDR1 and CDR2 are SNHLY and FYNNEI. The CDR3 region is CASKSREGTDTQYF. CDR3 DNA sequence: TGTGCCAGCAAGTCCAGGGAAGGGACAGATACGCAGTATTTT.

CDR3 sequence (DNA): TGTGCCAGCAAAGAGACAGGGGCCAATGAAAAACTGTTTTTT. This translates into CASKETGANEKLFF. The chain uses TRBV6-5 and TRBJ1-4, with 8 bases matching TRBD1. Germline CDR1 reads MNHEY; CDR2 reads SVGAGI. V lost 7 bases to trimming and J lost 5 bases; unmatched junction nucleotides: 6. The CDR3 is 14 amino acids.

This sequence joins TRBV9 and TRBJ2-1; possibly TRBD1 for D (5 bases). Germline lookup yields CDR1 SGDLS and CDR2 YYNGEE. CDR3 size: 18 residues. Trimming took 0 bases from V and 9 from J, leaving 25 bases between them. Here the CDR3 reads CASSVGGTGHIRRGEQFF. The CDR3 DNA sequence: TGTGCCAGCAGCGTAGGGGGAACCGGACATATCCGAAGGGGTGAGCAGTTCTTC.

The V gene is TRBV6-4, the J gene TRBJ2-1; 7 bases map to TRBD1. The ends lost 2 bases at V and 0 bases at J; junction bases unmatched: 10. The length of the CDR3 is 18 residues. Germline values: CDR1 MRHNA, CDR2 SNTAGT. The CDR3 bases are TGTGCCAGCAGTGACGGGACAGCCACCTTTTCCTCCTACAATGAGCAGTTCTTC. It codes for CASSDGTATFSSYNEQFF.